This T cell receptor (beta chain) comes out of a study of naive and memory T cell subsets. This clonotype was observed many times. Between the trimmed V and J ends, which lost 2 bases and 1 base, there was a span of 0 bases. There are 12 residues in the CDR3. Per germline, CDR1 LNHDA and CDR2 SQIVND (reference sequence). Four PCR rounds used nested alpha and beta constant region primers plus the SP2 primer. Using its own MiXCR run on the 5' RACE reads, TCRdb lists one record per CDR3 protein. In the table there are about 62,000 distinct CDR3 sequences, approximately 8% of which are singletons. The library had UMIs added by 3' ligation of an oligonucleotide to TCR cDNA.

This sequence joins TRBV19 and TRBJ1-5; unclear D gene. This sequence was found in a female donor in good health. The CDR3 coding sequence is TGTGCCAGTAGTATAAGCAATCAGCCCCAGCATTTT. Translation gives CASSISNQPQHF.